The 24 T cell receptor beta chains presented below share a single source sample, sequenced in a study of vaccination and CD4 T cells after COVID-19. No cognate antigen is known for these TCRs. Scientists ran DNA taken from cultured CD4+ T cells through the Oncomine TCR Beta short-read assay for sequencing. TCRdb itself ran the PCR reads through MiXCR, one entry per CDR3 protein. The profile shows roughly 7,000 distinct CDR3 sequences, about 50% of them singletons. This sample's treatment: approximately 9-day PBMC culture with coronavirus spike peptide pools or control peptides (ViraFEST assay). Gathered ahead of the COVID-19 pandemic (2011-2018) were the CD4+ T cells of the unexposed donor. Specimen: CD4+ T cells from blood, cultured in vitro. The receptors stem from a human donor in good health.

The chain couples TRBV20-1 to TRBJ2-2, with a weak D call TRBD2 (6 bases). The CDR3 runs to 15 residues. V was cut by 4 bases and J by 7 bases, with 19 bases left in between. Per germline, CDR1 DFQATT and CDR2 SNEGSKA (reference sequence). CDR3 amino acids: CSATVPGGADGELFF. CDR3 nucleotide sequence: TGCAGTGCTACCGTCCCTGGCGGGGCAGACGGGGAGCTGTTTTTT.

The chain joins TRBV20-1 to TRBJ1-1, with D unclear. The CDR3 spans 13 residues. Germline V gene lookup returns CDR1 DFQATT and CDR2 SNEGSKA (reference sequence). Between the trimmed V and J ends, which lost 5 bases and 3 bases, there was a span of 13 bases. CDR3 DNA: TGCAGTGCTCCCCCCAGGCCGGACACTGAAGCTTTCTTT. It translates to CSAPPRPDTEAFF.

The gene calls are TRBV6-1 and TRBJ1-6; 7 positions match TRBD1. After removal of 7 bases from V and 10 bases from J, the junction contained 4 bases not matched to a gene. Germline V CDR1 and CDR2: MNHNS, SASEGT. CDR3 length: 12 amino acids. The CDR3 nucleotides are TGTGCCAGCAAGGGGGCAGGGTCACCCCTCCACTTT. Translating gives CASKGAGSPLHF.

This rearrangement joins TRBV11-1 to TRBJ2-3; a weak D match, TRBD2 (6 bases). CDR3 length: 15 residues. Germline CDR1 SGHAT, CDR2 FQDESV (reference sequence). Trimming cost V 0 bases and J 3 bases, with 10 bases left between them. The CDR3 protein is CASSLARRGTDTQYF. CDR3 DNA sequence: TGTGCCAGCAGCTTAGCAAGACGGGGGACAGATACGCAGTATTTT.

This clonotype was seen a handful of times. The V call is TRBV12-3 or TRBV12-4, the J call TRBJ1-3; no reliable D call. V dropped 5 bases and J dropped 7 bases, with 6 bases sitting between them. The CDR3 is 11 amino acids. CDR3 region: CASSQSNTIYF. In nucleotides, the CDR3 is TGTGCCAGCAGTCAGTCTAACACCATATATTTT.

This chain joins TRBV2 and TRBJ2-7, with a weak D call TRBD1 (6 bases). Trimming pared 9 bases from V and 6 bases from J, leaving 18 bases between. This CDR3 has 13 amino acids. Germline CDR1 reads SNHLY; CDR2 reads FYNNEI. The CDR3 coding sequence is TGTGCCAGTATCGATCTACAGGGCCCCGAGCAGTACTTC. This encodes CASIDLQGPEQYF.

This chain links TRBV6-2 or TRBV6-3 with TRBJ2-2; D uncertain. Trimming left V 10 bases short and J 6 bases short, with 12 bases between. CDR3 length equals 12 residues. Germline values: CDR1 MNHEY, CDR2 SVGEGT. The CDR3 sequence is CAIGFGPGELFF. The CDR3 DNA reads TGTGCCATCGGTTTCGGTCCCGGGGAGCTGTTTTTT.

The chain couples TRBV19 to TRBJ1-5; unclear D gene. The V end lost 8 bases, the J end lost 3 bases, and 8 bases lay between the germline ends. The CDR3 covers 12 residues. Germline CDR1 LNHDA, CDR2 SQIVND (reference sequence). The CDR3, as DNA: TGTGCCAGTTCCTACAACAATCAGCCCCAGCATTTT. Its protein product is CASSYNNQPQHF.

This clonotype is medium-sized by share. The chain recombines TRBV27 with TRBJ1-2; 8 nucleotides align to TRBD1. Germline CDR1 MNHEY, CDR2 SMNVEV (reference sequence). The CDR3 runs 13 residues. With V trimmed by 3 bases and J by 6 bases, 3 bases remained unmatched. The CDR3 DNA sequence: TGTGCCAGCAGTTTGCAGGGGGCCGATGGCTACACCTTC. Amino acids: CASSLQGADGYTF.

The chain employs TRBV6-1 and TRBJ1-6; tentative D call: TRBD1 (6 bases). The germline V and J ends were trimmed by 11 bases and 0 bases, with 14 bases remaining between them. This CDR3 contains 15 residues. From germline, CDR1 is MNHNS and CDR2 SASEGT. The CDR3 loop reads CAASDRSSYNSPLHF. In nucleotides, the CDR3 is TGTGCCGCCTCGGACAGAAGCTCCTATAATTCACCCCTCCACTTT.

This sequence joins TRBV5-1 and TRBJ1-6; D not resolved. The CDR3 runs to 13 residues. Germline CDR1 is SGHRS and CDR2 is YFSETQ. Trimming pared 0 bases from V and 9 bases from J, leaving 7 bases between. DNA for the CDR3: TGCGCCAGCAGCTTGGAGGAAGGTTCACCCCTCCACTTT. Translation gives CASSLEEGSPLHF.

This clonotype was seen a single time. At one of its ends the junction is not consistent with the germline gene, which may arise from a read error. V is TRBV19 and J is TRBJ1-2; 11 bases match TRBD1. The CDR3 has 15 residues. Germline V gene sequence: CDR1 LNHDA, CDR2 SQIVND (reference sequence). The CDR3 protein is CTSSSPGQGDYGYTF. In DNA, the CDR3 is TGTACCAGTAGTAGCCCGGGACAGGGGGACTATGGCTACACCTTC.

The chain has TRBV5-1 and TRBJ1-1, with a tentative D call TRBD1 (5 bases). V gave up 0 bases and J gave up 4 bases, with 7 bases separating them. CDR1 and CDR2 (germline): SGHRS, YFSETQ. The CDR3 is 13 residues long. CDR3: CASSLADSTEAFF. The CDR3 DNA follows: TGCGCCAGCAGCTTGGCCGACAGCACTGAAGCTTTCTTT.

The sample holds a few counts of this clonotype. The genes are TRBV27 and TRBJ2-7, with a weak D call TRBD2 (7 bases). V lost 2 bases and J lost 1, with 15 bases in between. Germline V lookup: CDR1 MNHEY, CDR2 SMNVEV (reference sequence). This CDR3 is built from 16 residues. The CDR3 sequence is CASSLTGRGSSYEQYF. Written as DNA, the CDR3 is TGTGCCAGCAGTTTAACAGGGAGGGGGAGTTCCTACGAGCAGTACTTC.

The chain joins TRBV19 to TRBJ1-3, with D maybe TRBD1 (6 bases). The length of the CDR3 is 17 residues. Trimming stripped 5 bases from V and 0 bases from J, with 17 bases between. Germline V gene data show CDR1 as LNHDA and CDR2 as SQIVND (reference sequence). CDR3 region: CASSPGRGGFSGNTIYF. CDR3 in DNA: TGTGCCAGTAGTCCCGGACGGGGGGGCTTCTCTGGAAACACCATATATTTT.

This clonotype is a singleton in its sample. The genes are TRBV7-8 and TRBJ2-7; a possible D gene is TRBD1 (5 bases). The CDR3 has 14 amino acids. Germline assignment: CDR1 SGHVS and CDR2 FQNEAQ. V was pared by 2 bases and J by 2 bases, with 10 bases between. The CDR3 protein is CASSLSRATYEQYF. Written as DNA, the CDR3 is TGTGCCAGCAGCTTAAGCAGGGCCACCTACGAGCAGTACTTC.

This clonotype came up a few times. This CDR3 is CSARTEYEAFF. In DNA, the CDR3 is TGCAGTGCTAGGACAGAGTATGAAGCTTTCTTT. This chain links TRBV20-1 with TRBJ1-1; TRBD1 is a possible D gene (5 bases). In germline, CDR1 is DFQATT, CDR2 SNEGSKA (reference sequence). The CDR3 contains 11 residues. V was cut by 3 bases and J by 7 bases, with 9 bases left in between.

This clonotype has more than one count but fewer than ten. The rearrangement uses TRBV6-1 and TRBJ1-2; 7 bases are a match to TRBD1. The CDR3 has 14 residues. Germline CDR1 is MNHNS and CDR2 is SASEGT. Losses at the gene ends were 8 bases for V and 4 bases for J; bases not matched to a gene: 10. The CDR3 here is CASATGNGAYGYTF. DNA of the CDR3: TGTGCCAGCGCGACAGGGAACGGTGCCTATGGCTACACCTTC.

The chain combines TRBV20-1 with TRBJ2-3; tentatively, D is TRBD2 (6 bases). Germline lookup yields CDR1 DFQATT and CDR2 SNEGSKA (reference sequence). V lost 1 base, J lost 4 bases, and 9 bases lay in between. The CDR3 is 13 residues long. CDR3 nucleotides: TGCAGTGCTAGAGGGGGCGGGGCAGATACGCAGTATTTT. Translation gives CSARGGGADTQYF.

The chain employs TRBV6-1 and TRBJ2-2, with a possible D match to TRBD1 (5 bases). Trimming took off 7 bases at V and 4 bases at J, with 16 bases between the two ends. Germline-derived CDR1 and CDR2 are MNHNS and SASEGT. CDR3 length equals 15 residues. As DNA, the CDR3 is TGTGCCAGCATGGGTCTTGGGGCCGGCACCGGGGAGCTGTTTTTT. Translated: CASMGLGAGTGELFF.

The chain carries TRBV12-3 or TRBV12-4 and TRBJ1-1; D remains unclear. Trimming removed 5 bases at V and 2 bases at J, with 9 bases between. The CDR3 length is 13 residues. CDR3 residues: CASSPISNTEAFF. The CDR3 coding sequence is TGTGCCAGCAGTCCGATTTCTAACACTGAAGCTTTCTTT.

This clonotype occurred once. This chain joins TRBV19 and TRBJ1-2, with 8 bases lining up with TRBD1. Per the germline V gene, CDR1 is LNHDA and CDR2 is SQIVND (reference sequence). The length of the CDR3 is 14 residues. J was trimmed by 10 bases and V by 5 bases; bases with no gene match: 12. CDR3 protein: CASSVSRDRSFYTF. The CDR3 region has the DNA TGTGCCAGTAGTGTCTCCCGGGACAGGAGCTTCTACACCTTC. Full variable domain (rest looked up from reference TRBV19 and TRBJ1-2): DGGITQSPKYLFRKEGQNVTLSCEQNLNHDAMYWYRQDPGQGLRLIYYSQIVNDFQKGDIAEGYSVSREKKESFPLTVTSAQKNPTAFYLCASSVSRDRSFYTFGSGTRLTVV.

This clonotype appeared a few times. The genes are TRBV2 and TRBJ1-5; D uncertain. Trimming shortened V by 9 bases and J by 4 bases, and 13 bases separated the two germline ends. CDR3 length: 13 amino acids. Per the germline V gene, CDR1 is SNHLY and CDR2 is FYNNEI. The CDR3 sequence: CASRRSVNQPQHF. CDR3 nucleotides: TGTGCCAGTCGTCGGAGTGTTAATCAGCCCCAGCATTTT.

This clonotype was seen more than once but under ten times. The rearrangement links TRBV6-1 to TRBJ1-1, with a weak D call TRBD1 (6 bases). Germline CDR1 MNHNS, CDR2 SASEGT. The CDR3 totals 16 residues. Between the trimmed V and J ends, which lost 7 bases and 4 bases, there was a span of 22 bases. The CDR3, as DNA: TGTGCCAGCACCACAGTGGGGGGCAAAGGAGTCACTGAAGCTTTCTTT. This sequence encodes CASTTVGGKGVTEAFF.